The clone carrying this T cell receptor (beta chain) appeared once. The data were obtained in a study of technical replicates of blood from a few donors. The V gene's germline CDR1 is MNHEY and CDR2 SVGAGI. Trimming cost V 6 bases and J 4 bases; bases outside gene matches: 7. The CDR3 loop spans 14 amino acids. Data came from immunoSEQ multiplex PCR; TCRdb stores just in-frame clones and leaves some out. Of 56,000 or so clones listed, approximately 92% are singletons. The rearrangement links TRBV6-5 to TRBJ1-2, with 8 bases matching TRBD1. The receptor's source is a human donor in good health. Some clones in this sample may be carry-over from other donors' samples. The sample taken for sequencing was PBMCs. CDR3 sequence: CASRTGQGSYGYTF. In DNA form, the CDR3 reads TGTGCCAGCAGAACAGGACAGGGAAGCTATGGCTACACCTTC.